This TCR beta chain was identified during a study of Ad26.COV2.S vaccination and SARS-CoV-2 variants. General study findings and limits: Breadth and depth estimates from TCRs may understate total T cell responses.

The CDR3 is made up of 18 amino acids. J gave up 0 bases and V 6 bases, and 7 bases lay outside the gene matches. Germline lookup yields CDR1 WNHNN and CDR2 SYGVQD (reference sequence). Worth noting for this clone: The antigen is undetermined.

Generated by immunoSEQ multiplex PCR, the TCRdb table keeps only in-frame clones and is missing some. The table records 500,000 or so clones, roughly 89% of them present only once. The treatment here: 19 received Ad26.COV2.S at low or high dose, single or two shots; roughly five received placebo; per-sample allocation not given. Samples came from day 63 after the first vaccine or placebo injection. Spike of the Wuhan-strain SARS-CoV-2 was expressed by an Ad26 vector, which formed the vaccine. The chain uses TRBV10-1 and TRBJ2-1; TRBD2 agrees at 14 bases. Sample: peripheral blood, taken in a trial of Ad26.COV2.S vaccine versus placebo. This sequence was found in a person aged 18-65 years who received the Ad26.COV2.S COVID-19 vaccine or a placebo. The CDR3 nucleotides read TGCGCCAGCAGCGAGGGGACTAGCGGGAGCCTCTCCTACAATGAGCAGTTCTTC. Translated: CASSEGTSGSLSYNEQFF.